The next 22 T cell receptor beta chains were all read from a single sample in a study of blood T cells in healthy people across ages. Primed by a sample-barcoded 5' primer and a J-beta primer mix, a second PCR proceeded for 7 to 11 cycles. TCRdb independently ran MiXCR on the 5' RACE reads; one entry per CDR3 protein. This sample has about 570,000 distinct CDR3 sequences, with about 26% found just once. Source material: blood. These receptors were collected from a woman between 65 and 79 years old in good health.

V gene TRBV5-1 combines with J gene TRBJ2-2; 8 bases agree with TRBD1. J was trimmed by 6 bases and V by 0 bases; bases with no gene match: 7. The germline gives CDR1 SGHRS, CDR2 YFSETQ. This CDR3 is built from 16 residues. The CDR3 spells CASSLVADRDAGELFF. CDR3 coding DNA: TGCGCCAGCAGCTTGGTGGCGGACAGGGACGCCGGGGAGCTGTTTTTT.

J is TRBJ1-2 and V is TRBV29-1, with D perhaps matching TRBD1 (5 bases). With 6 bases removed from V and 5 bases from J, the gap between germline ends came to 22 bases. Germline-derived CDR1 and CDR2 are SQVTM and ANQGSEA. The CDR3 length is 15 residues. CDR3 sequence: CSVVISGNPGYGYTF. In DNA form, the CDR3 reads TGCAGCGTCGTAATAAGTGGCAACCCAGGGTATGGCTACACCTTC.

The CDR3, as DNA: TGTGCCAGCAGCTTCGGGGAAGAGACCCAGTACTTC. This translates into CASSFGEETQYF. The gene calls are TRBV13 and TRBJ2-5, with D perhaps TRBD2 (5 bases). Trimming took 3 bases from V and 3 from J, leaving 5 bases between them. The CDR3 has 12 residues. CDR1 and CDR2 from the germline V gene are PRHDT and FYEKMQ (reference sequence). The entire variable domain, with the rest obtained from reference TRBV13 and TRBJ2-5, is as follows: AAGVIQSPRHLIKEKRETATLKCYPIPRHDTVYWYQQGPGQDPQFLISFYEKMQSDKGSIPDRFSAQQFSDYHSELNMSSLELGDSALYFCASSFGEETQYFGPGTRLLVL.

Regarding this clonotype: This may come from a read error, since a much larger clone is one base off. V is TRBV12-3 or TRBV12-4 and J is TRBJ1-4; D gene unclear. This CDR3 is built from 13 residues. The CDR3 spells CASSPTRREKLVF. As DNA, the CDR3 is TGTGCCAGCAGTCCGACACGACGGGAAAAACTGGTTTTT.

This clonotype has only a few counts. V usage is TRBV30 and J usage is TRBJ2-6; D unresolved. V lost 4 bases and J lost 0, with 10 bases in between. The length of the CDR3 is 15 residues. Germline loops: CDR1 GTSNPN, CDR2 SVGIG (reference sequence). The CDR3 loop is CAWTEGYSGANVLTF. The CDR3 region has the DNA TGTGCCTGGACAGAAGGGTACTCTGGGGCCAACGTCCTGACTTTC. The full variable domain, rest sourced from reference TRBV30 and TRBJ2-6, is SQTIHQWPATLVQPVGSPLSLECTVEGTSNPNLYWYRQAAGRGLQLLFYSVGIGQISSEVPQNLSASRPQDRQFILSSKKLLLSDSGFYLCAWTEGYSGANVLTFGAGSRLTVL.

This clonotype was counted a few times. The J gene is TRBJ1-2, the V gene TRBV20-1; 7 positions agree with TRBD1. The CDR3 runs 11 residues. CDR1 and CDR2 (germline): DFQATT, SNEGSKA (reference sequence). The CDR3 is CSLTGNYGYTF. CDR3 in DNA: TGCAGCTTGACAGGGAACTATGGCTACACCTTC.

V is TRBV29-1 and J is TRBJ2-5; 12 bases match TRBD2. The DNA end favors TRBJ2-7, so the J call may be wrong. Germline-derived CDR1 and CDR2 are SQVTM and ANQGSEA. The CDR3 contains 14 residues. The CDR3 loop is CSVELAGGPYEQYF. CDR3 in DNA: TGCAGCGTTGAGCTAGCGGGAGGGCCCTACGAGCAGTACTTC.

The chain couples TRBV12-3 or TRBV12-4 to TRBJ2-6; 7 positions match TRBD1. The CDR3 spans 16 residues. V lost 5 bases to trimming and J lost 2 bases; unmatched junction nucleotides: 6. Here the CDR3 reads CASSPTGNPGANVLTF. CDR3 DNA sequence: TGTGCCAGCAGTCCGACAGGGAACCCTGGGGCCAACGTCCTGACTTTC.

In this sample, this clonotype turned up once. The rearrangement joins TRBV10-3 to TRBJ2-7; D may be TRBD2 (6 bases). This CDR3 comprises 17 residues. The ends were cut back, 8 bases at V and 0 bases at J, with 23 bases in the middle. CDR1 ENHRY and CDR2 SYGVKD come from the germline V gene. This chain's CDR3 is CAISRAGVSGRSYEQYF. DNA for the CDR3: TGTGCCATCTCCCGGGCCGGGGTAAGCGGGCGCTCCTACGAGCAGTACTTC.

This chain's CDR3 is CASSETVSSYNEQFF. CDR3 nucleotides: TGTGCCAGCAGCGAGACAGTGAGCTCCTACAATGAGCAGTTCTTC. V is TRBV7-3 and J is TRBJ2-1, with D possibly TRBD1 on 5 matching bases. The V gene lost 5 bases and the J gene lost 0 bases, with 11 bases spanning the gap. Germline V lookup: CDR1 SGHTA, CDR2 FQGTGA. This CDR3 comprises 15 residues.

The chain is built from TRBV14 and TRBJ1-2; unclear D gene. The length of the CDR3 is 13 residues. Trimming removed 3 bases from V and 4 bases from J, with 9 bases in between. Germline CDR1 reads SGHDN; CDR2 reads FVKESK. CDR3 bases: TGTGCCAGCAGCCAGGGTCCGCTCTATGGCTACACCTTC. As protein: CASSQGPLYGYTF.

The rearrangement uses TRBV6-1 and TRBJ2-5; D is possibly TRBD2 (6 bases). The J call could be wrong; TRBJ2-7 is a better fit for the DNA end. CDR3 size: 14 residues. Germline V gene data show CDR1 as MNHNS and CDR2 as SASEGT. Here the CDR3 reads CASSAGLDGYEQYF. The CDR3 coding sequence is TGTGCCAGCAGTGCGGGACTGGATGGGTACGAGCAGTACTTC.

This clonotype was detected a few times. CDR3 residues: CSARDDLGLLKGPDTQYF. Here the CDR3 DNA reads TGCAGTGCTAGAGATGACTTGGGACTCCTAAAGGGCCCAGATACGCAGTATTTT. J is TRBJ2-3 and V is TRBV20-1; D may be TRBD2 (6 bases). Germline CDR1 reads DFQATT; CDR2 reads SNEGSKA (reference sequence). The CDR3 runs 18 residues. The ends were cut back, 0 bases at V and 4 bases at J, with 23 bases in the middle.

The CDR3 coding sequence is TGTGCCAGCACTTCCGGCTGGGAAAAACTGTTTTTT. Translated, it gives CASTSGWEKLFF. The chain carries TRBV7-9 and TRBJ1-4; D unclear. CDR1 and CDR2 from the germline V gene are SEHNR and FQNEAQ (reference sequence). This CDR3 contains 12 residues. Trimming took 7 bases from V and 8 from J, leaving 11 bases between them.

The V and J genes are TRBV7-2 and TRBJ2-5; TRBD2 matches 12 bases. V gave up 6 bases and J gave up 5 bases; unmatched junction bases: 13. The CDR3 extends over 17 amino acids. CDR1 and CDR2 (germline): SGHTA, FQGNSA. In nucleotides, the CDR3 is TGTGCCAGCAGTATACCTTCGAGGACTAGCGGGGTTGAGACCCAGTACTTC. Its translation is CASSIPSRTSGVETQYF.

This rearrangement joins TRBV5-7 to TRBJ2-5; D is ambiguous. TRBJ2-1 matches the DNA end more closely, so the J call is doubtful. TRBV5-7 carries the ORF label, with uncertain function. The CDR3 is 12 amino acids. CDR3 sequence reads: CARSPEGKKQFF. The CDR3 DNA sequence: TGTGCCAGAAGTCCTGAAGGGAAAAAGCAGTTCTTC.

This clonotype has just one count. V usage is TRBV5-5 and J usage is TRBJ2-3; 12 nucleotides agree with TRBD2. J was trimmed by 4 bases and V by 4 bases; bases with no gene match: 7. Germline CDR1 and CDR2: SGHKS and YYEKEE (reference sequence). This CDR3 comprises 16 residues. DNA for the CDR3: TGTGCCAGCAGCAGAACCCTAGCGGGGGGGCCAGATACGCAGTATTTT. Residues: CASSRTLAGGPDTQYF.

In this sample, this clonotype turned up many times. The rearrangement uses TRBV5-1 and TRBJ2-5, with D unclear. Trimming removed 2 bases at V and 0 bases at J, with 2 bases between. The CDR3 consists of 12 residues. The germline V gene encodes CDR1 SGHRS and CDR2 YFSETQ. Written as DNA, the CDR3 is TGCGCCAGCAGCTTCGACCAAGAGACCCAGTACTTC. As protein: CASSFDQETQYF.

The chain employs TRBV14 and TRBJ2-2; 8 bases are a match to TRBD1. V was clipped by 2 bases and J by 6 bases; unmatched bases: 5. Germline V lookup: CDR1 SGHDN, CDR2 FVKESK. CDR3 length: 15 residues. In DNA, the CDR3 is TGTGCCAGCAGCCAAAGGACAGGGATCGCCGGGGAGCTGTTTTTT. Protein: CASSQRTGIAGELFF.

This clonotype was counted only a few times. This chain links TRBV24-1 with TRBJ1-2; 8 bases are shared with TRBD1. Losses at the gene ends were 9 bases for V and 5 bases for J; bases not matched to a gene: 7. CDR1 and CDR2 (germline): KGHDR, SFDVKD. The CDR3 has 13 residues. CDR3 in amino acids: CATSGTGLYGYTF. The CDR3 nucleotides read TGTGCCACCTCCGGGACAGGATTATATGGCTACACCTTC.

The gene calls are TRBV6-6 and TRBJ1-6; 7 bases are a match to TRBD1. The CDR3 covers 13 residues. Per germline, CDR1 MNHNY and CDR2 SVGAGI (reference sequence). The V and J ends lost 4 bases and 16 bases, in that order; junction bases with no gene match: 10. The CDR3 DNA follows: TGTGCCAGCAGTTCTCAGGGGGTAGATCCACTCCACTTT. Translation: CASSSQGVDPLHF.

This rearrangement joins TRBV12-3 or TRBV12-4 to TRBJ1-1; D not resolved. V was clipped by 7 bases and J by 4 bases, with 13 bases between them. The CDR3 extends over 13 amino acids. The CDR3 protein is CASKEAIPTEAFF. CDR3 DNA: TGTGCCAGCAAGGAGGCGATCCCCACTGAAGCTTTCTTT.